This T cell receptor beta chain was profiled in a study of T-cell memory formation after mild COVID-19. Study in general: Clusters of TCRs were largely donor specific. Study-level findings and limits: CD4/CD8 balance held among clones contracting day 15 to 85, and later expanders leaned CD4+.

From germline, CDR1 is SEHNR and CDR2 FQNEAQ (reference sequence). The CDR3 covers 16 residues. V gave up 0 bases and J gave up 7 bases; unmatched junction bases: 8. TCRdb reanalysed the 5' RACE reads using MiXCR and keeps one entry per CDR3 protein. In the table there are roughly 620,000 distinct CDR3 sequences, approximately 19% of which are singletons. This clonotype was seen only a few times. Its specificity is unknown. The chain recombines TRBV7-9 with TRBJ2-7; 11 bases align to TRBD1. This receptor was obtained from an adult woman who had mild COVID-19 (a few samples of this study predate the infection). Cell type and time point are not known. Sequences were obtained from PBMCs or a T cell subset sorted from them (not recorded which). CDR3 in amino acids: CASSLAPGQGAGEQYF. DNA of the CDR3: TGTGCCAGCAGCTTAGCCCCCGGACAGGGGGCTGGAGAGCAGTACTTC.